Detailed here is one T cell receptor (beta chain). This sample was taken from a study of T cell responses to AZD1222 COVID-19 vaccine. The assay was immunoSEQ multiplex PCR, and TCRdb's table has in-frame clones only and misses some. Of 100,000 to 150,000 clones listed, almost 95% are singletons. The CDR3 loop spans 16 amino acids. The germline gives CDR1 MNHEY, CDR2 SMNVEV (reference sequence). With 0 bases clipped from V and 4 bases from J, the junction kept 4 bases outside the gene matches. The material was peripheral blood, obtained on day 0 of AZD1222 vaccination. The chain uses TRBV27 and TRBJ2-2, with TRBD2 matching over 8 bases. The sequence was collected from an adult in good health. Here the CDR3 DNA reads TGTGCCAGCAGTTTATCGAGCGGGAGCGGCACCGGGGAGCTGTTTTTT. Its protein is CASSLSSGSGTGELFF.